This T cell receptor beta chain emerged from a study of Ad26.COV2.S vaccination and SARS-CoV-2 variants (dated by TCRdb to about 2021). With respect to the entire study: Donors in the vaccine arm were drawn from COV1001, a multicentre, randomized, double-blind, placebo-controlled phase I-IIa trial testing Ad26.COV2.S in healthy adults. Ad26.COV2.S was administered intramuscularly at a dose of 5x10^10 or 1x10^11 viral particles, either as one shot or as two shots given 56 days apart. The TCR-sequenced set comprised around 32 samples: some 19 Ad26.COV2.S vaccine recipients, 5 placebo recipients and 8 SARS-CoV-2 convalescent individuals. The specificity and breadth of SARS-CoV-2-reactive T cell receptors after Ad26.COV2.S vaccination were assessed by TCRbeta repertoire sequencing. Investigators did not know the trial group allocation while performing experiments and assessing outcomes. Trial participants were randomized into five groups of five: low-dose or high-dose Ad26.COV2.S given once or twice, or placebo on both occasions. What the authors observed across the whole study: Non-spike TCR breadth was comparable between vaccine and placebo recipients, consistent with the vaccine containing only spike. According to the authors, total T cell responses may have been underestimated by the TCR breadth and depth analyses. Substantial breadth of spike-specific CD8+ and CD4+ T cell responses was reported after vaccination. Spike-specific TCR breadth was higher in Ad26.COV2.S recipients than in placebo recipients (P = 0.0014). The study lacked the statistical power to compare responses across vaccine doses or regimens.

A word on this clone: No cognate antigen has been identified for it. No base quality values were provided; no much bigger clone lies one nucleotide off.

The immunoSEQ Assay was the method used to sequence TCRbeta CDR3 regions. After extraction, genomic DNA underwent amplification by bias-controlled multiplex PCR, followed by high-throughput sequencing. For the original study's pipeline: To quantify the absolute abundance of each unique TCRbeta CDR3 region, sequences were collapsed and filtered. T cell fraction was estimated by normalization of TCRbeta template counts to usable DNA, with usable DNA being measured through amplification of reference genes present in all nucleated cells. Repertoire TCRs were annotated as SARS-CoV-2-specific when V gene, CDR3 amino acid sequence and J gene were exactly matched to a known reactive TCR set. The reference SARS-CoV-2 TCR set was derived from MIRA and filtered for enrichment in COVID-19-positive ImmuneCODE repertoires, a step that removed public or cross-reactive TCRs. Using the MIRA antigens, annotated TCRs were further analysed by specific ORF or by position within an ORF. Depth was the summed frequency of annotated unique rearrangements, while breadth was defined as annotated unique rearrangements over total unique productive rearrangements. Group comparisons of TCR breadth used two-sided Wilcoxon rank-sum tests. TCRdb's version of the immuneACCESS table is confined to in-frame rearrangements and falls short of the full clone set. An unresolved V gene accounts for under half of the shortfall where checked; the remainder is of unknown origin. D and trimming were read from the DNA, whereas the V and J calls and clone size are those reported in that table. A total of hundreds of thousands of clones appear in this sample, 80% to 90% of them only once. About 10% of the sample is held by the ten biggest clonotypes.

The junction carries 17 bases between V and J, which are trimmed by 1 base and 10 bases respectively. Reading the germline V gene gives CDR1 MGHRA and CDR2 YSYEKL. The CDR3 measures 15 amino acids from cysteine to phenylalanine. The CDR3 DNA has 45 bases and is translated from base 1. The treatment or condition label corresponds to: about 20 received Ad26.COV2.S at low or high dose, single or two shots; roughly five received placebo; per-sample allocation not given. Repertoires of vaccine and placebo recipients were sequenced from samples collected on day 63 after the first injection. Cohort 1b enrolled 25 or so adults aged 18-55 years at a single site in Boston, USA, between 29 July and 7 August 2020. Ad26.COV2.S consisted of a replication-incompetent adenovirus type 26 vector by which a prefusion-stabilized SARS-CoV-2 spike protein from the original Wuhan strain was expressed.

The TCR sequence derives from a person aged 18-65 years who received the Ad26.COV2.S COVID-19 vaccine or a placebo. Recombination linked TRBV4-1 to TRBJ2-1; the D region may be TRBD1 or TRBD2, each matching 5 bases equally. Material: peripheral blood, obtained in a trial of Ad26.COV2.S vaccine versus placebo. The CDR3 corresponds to CASSQGDGPSREQFF. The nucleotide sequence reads TGCGCCAGCAGCCAAGGGGACGGTCCCTCCAGGGAGCAGTTCTTC.